This T cell receptor beta chain comes out of a study of blood T cells in healthy people across ages (dated by TCRdb to the mid-2010s). For the study in its entirety: Template switching captured roughly one uniquely barcoded TCR beta cDNA molecule per two T cells in model experiments. Donors of different ages were randomly distributed across sequencing lanes to avoid experimental bias. Using the same blood draw, the study looked at two additional independent replicas of 1 million unique cDNA reads for two donors, one aged 18 to 30 and the other aged 80 or older. The study measured age-related changes in TCR beta repertoire diversity using deep sequencing normalized with unique cDNA molecular identifiers. The donors were split into four age groups: young (average about 16 years), middle-aged (about 40), aged (approximately 60) and long-lived (roughly 77). The paper as a whole reports these results and caveats: Total diversity estimates from one million sequenced T cells were considered lower bounds and underestimates. The percentage of naive T cells measured by flow cytometry correlated strongly with observed TCR beta diversity. Because profiling used bulk unsorted PBMCs, naive and antigen-experienced compartments could not be compared conclusively. The CMV infection status of donors was not known, potentially confounding age-related changes in expanded clonotypes. Observed TCR beta diversity per million T cells fell roughly linearly with age, and a significant reduction was already apparent by age roughly 40. Compared with the aged group, the long-lived group had more naive CD4+ T cells, fewer expanded clones and increased TCR diversity, a pattern suggesting age selection.

Trimming removed 5 bases from V and 7 bases from J; the gene matches leave 13 bases unexplained. Looking up the germline V gene yields CDR1 KGHSH and CDR2 LQKENI. CDR3 length: 16 amino acids, cysteine to phenylalanine. Here the CDR3 DNA is all that survives: 48 bases in frame from base 1. Library prep was done by 5' RACE. Sequencing took place on an Illumina HiSeq 2500. A second PCR of about 6 to 11 cycles was run with a J-beta primer mix and a sample-barcoded 5' primer. A unique molecular identifier was introduced onto each TCR beta cDNA molecule by a template-switch 5' adaptor carrying 12 random nucleotides. Each sample yielded at least 3 million CDR3-containing paired-end reads. The Mint cDNA synthesis kit, primed by a TRBC-specific oligonucleotide, was used to synthesize first-strand cDNA from all RNA. Following uracil-DNA glycosylase treatment, a first 18-cycle PCR with universal primers M1SS and BC2_uni_R was performed on all cDNA. For the original study's pipeline: For normalization, 1 million high-quality reads, each with a distinct molecular identifier, were randomly selected from each sample. Instead of being binned into consensus sequences, reads that shared molecular identifiers were thrown out. MiTCR, set to a Q25 quality threshold and the strictest error-elimination algorithm, was used for CDR3 identification, clonotype clustering and error correction. A nonparametric unseen species model with Euler transformation was used to estimate lower-bound total TCR beta diversity. Clones were called with MiXCR by TCRdb after fastp trimmed the public reads at Q25, and only in-frame beta chains were retained. Rows with one shared CDR3 protein collapse into an entry with the most common genes and DNA. In this record, the V and J calls reflect TCRdb's handling and not the investigators' own analysis. The sample profile shows hundreds of thousands of distinct CDR3 sequences; over 45% of them were found once. The ten largest clones add up to 22% of the sample.

Donors were a few dozen systemically healthy Caucasian individuals from Russia aged roughly 6 to 100 years. About 10 milliliters of peripheral blood were drawn from each donor into EDTA-treated Vacutainer tubes. PBMCs were isolated by Ficoll-Paque density-gradient centrifugation, with at least 6 million obtained per sample. Total RNA, at least 6 micrograms per sample, was extracted from PBMCs with Trizol reagent. Naive CD45RAhigh/CD27high T cell percentages were measured by flow cytometry on a PBMC aliquot from every donor. On this clonotype: Its antigen remains undetermined. Base qualities are not at hand, and no much larger clone is one base apart.

The rearranged segments are TRBV18 and TRBJ1-3, and 8 bases in between align with TRBD1. Sequenced: blood. This clonotype was obtained from a man under 40 in good health. The CDR3 region has the sequence CASSTVRDRSGNTIYF. The bases read TGTGCCAGCTCAACGGTCCGGGACAGGAGTGGGAACACCATATATTTT.